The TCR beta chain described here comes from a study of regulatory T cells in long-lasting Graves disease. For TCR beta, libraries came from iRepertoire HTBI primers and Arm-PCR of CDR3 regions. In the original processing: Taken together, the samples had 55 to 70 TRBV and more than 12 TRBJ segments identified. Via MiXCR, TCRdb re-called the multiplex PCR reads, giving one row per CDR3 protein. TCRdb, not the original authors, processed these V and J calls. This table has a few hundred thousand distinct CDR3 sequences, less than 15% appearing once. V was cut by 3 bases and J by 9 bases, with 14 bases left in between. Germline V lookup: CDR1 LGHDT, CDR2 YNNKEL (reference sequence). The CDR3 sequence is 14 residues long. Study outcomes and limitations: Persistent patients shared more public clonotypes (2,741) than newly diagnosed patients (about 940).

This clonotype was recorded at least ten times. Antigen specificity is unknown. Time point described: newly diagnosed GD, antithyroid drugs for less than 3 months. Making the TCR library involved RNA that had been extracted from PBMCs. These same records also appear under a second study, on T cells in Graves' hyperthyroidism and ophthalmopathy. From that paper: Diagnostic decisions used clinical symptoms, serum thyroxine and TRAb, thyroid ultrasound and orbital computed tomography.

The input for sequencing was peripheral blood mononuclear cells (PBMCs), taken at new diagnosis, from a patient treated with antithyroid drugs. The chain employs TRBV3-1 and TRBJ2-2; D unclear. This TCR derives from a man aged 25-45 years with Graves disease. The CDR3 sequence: CASSQAPDHRELFF. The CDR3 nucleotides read TGTGCCAGCAGCCAGGCTCCGGACCACCGGGAGCTGTTTTTT.